Sequencing of this T cell receptor beta chain was carried out in a study of T cells after yellow fever vaccination (dated by TCRdb to about 2019). Turning to the overall study: Libraries from fractions with low cell numbers were prepared with the SMART-Seq v4 Ultra Low Input RNA kit. To track T-cell clones before and after primary and booster YFV17D yellow fever vaccination, bulk TCR alpha and beta repertoires were sequenced longitudinally. The cohort comprised two healthy male donors, one aged 18 to 30 and one aged 30 to 40 years. Blood was collected at multiple timepoints before and after primary and secondary immunization, and bulk PBMC replicates and cell subsets were isolated. The paper's findings and limits, for the study overall: A small fraction of clonotypes appeared in both the CD4 and CD8 compartments, likely as a result of convergent recombination. The secondary T-cell response was weaker than the primary response but faster, peaking on day 5 instead of day 15. Computational filtering was needed because FACS-sorted repertoires could contain abundant contaminating clonotypes from the bulk population. After the booster, most of the clones that had expanded following primary vaccination were detected again (roughly 96% of CD4 and 80% to 90% of CD8), which suggests that memory was broadly maintained. Because the study included only a couple of donors, the extent to which the findings can be generalized is limited.

Sequences MNHNS (CDR1) and SASEGT (CDR2) are obtained from the germline V gene. From the cysteine through the phenylalanine, the CDR3 covers 15 amino acids. Only the CDR3 region is kept as DNA, spanning 45 bases read in frame from base 1. V lost 8 bases and J lost 3 bases; the stretch between them is 16 bases long. Comments on this clonotype: Its cognate antigen has yet to be identified. Per-base quality was not reported, and no clone a single base away is much larger than it.

TCR cDNA was made using 5'RACE template switching, a step that added a universal primer site and unique molecular identifiers. Priming for cDNA synthesis came from both the TCR alpha and TCR beta constant segments. Two PCR steps were used to amplify libraries, with sample barcodes and sequencing adapters being added in the second step. Libraries were sequenced on Illumina HiSeq 2500 (2x100 bp) or NovaSeq (2x150 bp). The study's own analysis went as follows. MIGEC handled demultiplexing of reads and collapsing into UMI consensus sequences, while MiXCR performed V(D)J alignment. Vaccine-responding clonotypes were identified with edgeR using replicate PBMC samples, with FDR below 0.01 and a log2 fold change above 5 up to day 15 being required. Each bulk clonotype received a CD4 or CD8 identity based on whether the sequenced CD4 or CD8 repertoire contained that clonotype at higher abundance. Through fastp at Q25 and MiXCR, TCRdb rebuilt clones from the public reads, retaining in-frame beta chains. Every distinct CDR3 protein forms one entry, paired with its most common genes and DNA. TCRdb, not the original authors, processed these V and J calls. Across this sample there are 500,000 to 650,000 distinct CDR3 sequences, with approximately 13% seen only once. The ten largest clonotypes hold more than 13% of the sample.

In the paper's terms, the treatment or condition label means: live attenuated yellow fever vaccine strain. At each blood-draw timepoint, two biological replicates of bulk PBMCs were obtained. PBMCs were isolated from peripheral blood using a standard Ficoll-Paque protocol. TriZol was used to extract RNA from bulk PBMCs, from CD4 and CD8 fractions, and from dextramer-positive and dextramer-negative fractions. The chain is made from TRBV6-1 and TRBJ2-2; the D gene is possibly TRBD2, with 5 bases matching. The sequencing here drew on PBMCs, taken on the day of the yellow fever booster vaccination. This receptor was identified in a man aged 30 to 39 who received the YFV17D yellow fever vaccine. The CDR3 reads as follows: CASSGTGHHTGELFF. The DNA sequence is as follows: TGTGCCAGCTCGGGAACGGGCCACCACACCGGGGAGCTGTTTTTT.